This entry describes one T cell receptor beta chain. The authors reverse transcribed roughly 0.5 to 1 ug RNA with random hexamers. One entry per CDR3 protein, called by TCRdb with MiXCR from the immunoSEQ multiplex PCR reads. Found here are 170,000 or so distinct CDR3 sequences, approximately 93% of them singletons; the top ten hold roughly 0.1%. This sample stems from a study of CD8 T cells in Susac syndrome. CD8+ and CD4+ blood T cells underwent TCR beta sequencing. Included as multiple sclerosis controls were treatment-naive patients who had stable or active relapsing-remitting disease. Through negative isolation, CD4+ and CD8+ T cells were obtained, while TEMRA cells were enriched using FACS. This receptor was obtained from a human donor with multiple sclerosis. The sequencing sample was made of CD4+ T cells from PBMCs.

The CDR3 spells CSASGISGEQFF. The CDR3 nucleotides read TGCAGTGCTAGTGGAATCTCGGGGGAGCAGTTCTTC. The V call is TRBV20-1, the J call TRBJ2-1, with D perhaps matching TRBD2 (5 bases). CDR3 length equals 12 residues. Germline V CDR1 and CDR2: DFQATT, SNEGSKA (reference sequence). Trimming removed 3 bases from V and 10 bases from J, with 13 bases in between.